These T cell receptor beta chains were read from a single sample in a study of vaccination effects on CD4 cells after COVID-19. Clones were read by immunoSEQ multiplex PCR, and TCRdb kept only the in-frame ones, dropping some. The repertoire has about 31,000 clones, approximately 68% of them found once; the top ten carry roughly 8.6%. No antigen has been identified for these receptors. This specimen was CD4+ T cells from PBMCs cultured with SARS-CoV-2 spike peptides, taken after COVID-19 vaccination. The receptors shown here come from a human donor who received a COVID-19 vaccine. CDR3s include the opening cysteine and the closing phenylalanine or tryptophan. Each record gives: J gene, clone size, D gene, V gene, CDR3 protein, CDR3 DNA. D genes are given only for firm matches. A row's size may be missing; if present it is once, few, many or a size class.

J gene: TRBJ2-1; clone size: .; D gene: TRBD1; V gene: TRBV2; CDR3 protein: CASWTGRKSNEQFF; CDR3 DNA: TGTGCCAGCTGGACAGGGCGAAAATCCAATGAGCAGTTCTTC
J gene: TRBJ2-7; clone size: .; D gene: .; V gene: TRBV27; CDR3 protein: CASSPSGFASYEQYF; CDR3 DNA: TGTGCCAGCAGCCCAAGTGGGTTTGCATCATACGAGCAGTACTTC
J gene: TRBJ2-5; clone size: .; D gene: TRBD1; V gene: TRBV7-8; CDR3 protein: CASSFRTGLQETQYF; CDR3 DNA: TGTGCCAGCAGCTTCCGGACAGGGCTACAAGAGACCCAGTACTTC
J gene: TRBJ2-3; clone size: .; D gene: TRBD1; V gene: TRBV29-1; CDR3 protein: CSVEDIKTGGTDTQYF; CDR3 DNA: TGCAGCGTTGAAGATATAAAGACAGGGGGCACAGATACGCAGTATTTT
J gene: TRBJ2-7; clone size: few; D gene: TRBD1; V gene: TRBV25-1; CDR3 protein: CASSESGGNEQYF; CDR3 DNA: TGTGCCAGCAGTGAATCAGGGGGTAACGAGCAGTACTTC
J gene: TRBJ2-6; clone size: few; D gene: .; V gene: TRBV5-1; CDR3 protein: CASSLEPPDSGANVLTF; CDR3 DNA: TGCGCCAGCAGCTTGGAACCCCCAGACTCTGGGGCCAACGTCCTGACTTTC
J gene: TRBJ1-1; clone size: few; D gene: .; V gene: TRBV18; CDR3 protein: CASSPGEDTEAFF; CDR3 DNA: TGTGCCAGCTCACCGGGGGAGGACACTGAAGCTTTCTTT
J gene: TRBJ2-3; clone size: .; D gene: .; V gene: TRBV5-5; CDR3 protein: CASSLARAGDTQYF; CDR3 DNA: TGTGCCAGCAGCTTGGCCAGGGCTGGGGATACGCAGTATTTT
J gene: TRBJ1-4; clone size: .; D gene: TRBD1; V gene: TRBV30; CDR3 protein: CAWSGQGGEKLFF; CDR3 DNA: TGTGCCTGGAGTGGACAGGGAGGAGAAAAACTGTTTTTT
J gene: TRBJ1-3; clone size: .; D gene: .; V gene: TRBV6-5; CDR3 protein: CASTWGGPGNTIYF; CDR3 DNA: TGTGCCAGCACCTGGGGGGGGCCTGGAAACACCATATATTTT
J gene: TRBJ2-1; clone size: .; D gene: .; V gene: TRBV5-1; CDR3 protein: CASSLVLQGHEQFF; CDR3 DNA: TGCGCCAGCAGCTTGGTTCTGCAGGGGCACGAGCAGTTCTTC
J gene: TRBJ2-1; clone size: few; D gene: TRBD2; V gene: TRBV25-1; CDR3 protein: CASSDGGRDEQFF; CDR3 DNA: TGTGCCAGCAGTGACGGGGGGAGGGATGAGCAGTTCTTC
J gene: TRBJ2-5; clone size: few; D gene: .; V gene: TRBV19; CDR3 protein: CASSGGSGRETQYF; CDR3 DNA: TGTGCCAGTAGTGGGGGGTCAGGGAGAGAGACCCAGTACTTC
J gene: TRBJ2-1; clone size: .; D gene: TRBD2; V gene: TRBV4-1; CDR3 protein: CASSQPLAGKYNEQFF; CDR3 DNA: TGCGCCAGCAGCCAACCCCTAGCGGGCAAATACAATGAGCAGTTCTTC
J gene: TRBJ1-1; clone size: few; D gene: .; V gene: TRBV6-1; CDR3 protein: CASSEIWGRPEESVF; CDR3 DNA: TGTGCCAGCAGTGAAATTTGGGGTAGGCCCGAGGAGTCGGTCTTT
J gene: TRBJ1-2; clone size: .; D gene: .; V gene: TRBV5-1; CDR3 protein: CASSLARRGDGYTF; CDR3 DNA: TGCGCCAGCAGCTTGGCCCGGAGAGGGGATGGCTACACCTTC
J gene: TRBJ1-1; clone size: once; D gene: .; V gene: TRBV9; CDR3 protein: CASSAVQGNTEAFF; CDR3 DNA: TGTGCCAGCAGCGCAGTACAGGGGAACACTGAAGCTTTCTTT
J gene: TRBJ2-4; clone size: .; D gene: .; V gene: TRBV9; CDR3 protein: CASSVVGGENIQYF; CDR3 DNA: TGTGCCAGCAGCGTAGTGGGCGGGGAAAACATTCAGTACTTC
J gene: TRBJ2-1; clone size: .; D gene: .; V gene: TRBV5-1; CDR3 protein: CASSATGIPRLSYNEQFF; CDR3 DNA: TGCGCCAGCAGCGCAACCGGGATCCCACGACTCTCCTACAATGAGCAGTTCTTC
J gene: TRBJ2-1; clone size: .; D gene: .; V gene: TRBV9; CDR3 protein: CASSVAVGDSYNEQFF; CDR3 DNA: TGTGCCAGCAGCGTTGCGGTGGGGGACTCCTACAATGAGCAGTTCTTC
J gene: TRBJ2-5; clone size: .; D gene: .; V gene: TRBV2; CDR3 protein: CASQGEGLETQYF; CDR3 DNA: TGTGCCAGCCAGGGGGAGGGCCTGGAGACCCAGTACTTC
J gene: TRBJ2-7; clone size: once; D gene: .; V gene: TRBV5-6; CDR3 protein: CASSPDYRVKGEQYF; CDR3 DNA: TGTGCCAGCAGCCCGGACTACAGGGTTAAAGGCGAGCAGTACTTC
J gene: TRBJ2-5; clone size: .; D gene: .; V gene: TRBV2; CDR3 protein: CASSEALLRTDEETQYF; CDR3 DNA: TGTGCCAGCAGTGAAGCGCTTCTCCGGACAGACGAAGAGACCCAGTACTTC
J gene: TRBJ1-4; clone size: .; D gene: TRBD1; V gene: TRBV4-2; CDR3 protein: CASSQDGTGDNEKLFF; CDR3 DNA: TGTGCCAGCAGCCAAGACGGGACAGGGGATAATGAAAAACTGTTTTTT
J gene: TRBJ2-7; clone size: .; D gene: .; V gene: TRBV21-1; CDR3 protein: CASGRLASFYEQYF; CDR3 DNA: TGTGCCAGCGGCCGACTAGCGTCTTTCTACGAGCAGTACTTC
J gene: TRBJ1-6; clone size: .; D gene: .; V gene: TRBV7-9; CDR3 protein: CASSLAYQINSPLHF; CDR3 DNA: TGTGCCAGCAGCTTAGCTTACCAGATAAATTCACCCCTCCACTTT
J gene: TRBJ2-3; clone size: few; D gene: TRBD1; V gene: TRBV7-2; CDR3 protein: CASSLAGTGLTSTDTQYF; CDR3 DNA: TGTGCCAGCAGCTTGGCCGGGACAGGGTTAACTAGCACAGATACGCAGTATTTT
J gene: TRBJ2-7; clone size: .; D gene: TRBD2; V gene: TRBV28; CDR3 protein: CASSSPTSPSYEQYF; CDR3 DNA: TGTGCCAGCAGTTCCCCGACTAGCCCCTCCTACGAGCAGTACTTC
J gene: TRBJ2-4; clone size: .; D gene: .; V gene: TRBV5-4; CDR3 protein: CASSLAGATKNIQYF; CDR3 DNA: TGTGCCAGCAGCTTGGCGGGAGCGACCAAAAACATTCAGTACTTC
J gene: TRBJ2-2; clone size: few; D gene: .; V gene: TRBV2; CDR3 protein: CASSEGFNTGELFF; CDR3 DNA: TGTGCCAGCAGTGAAGGTTTTAACACCGGGGAGCTGTTTTTT
J gene: TRBJ2-1; clone size: .; D gene: .; V gene: TRBV3-1/TRBV3-2; CDR3 protein: CASSHPPSLGTGRSYNEQFF; CDR3 DNA: TGTGCCAGCAGCCATCCTCCTTCTCTAGGGACGGGAAGATCCTACAATGAGCAGTTCTTC
J gene: TRBJ1-1; clone size: .; D gene: .; V gene: TRBV5-1; CDR3 protein: CASSFQGRGTEAFF; CDR3 DNA: TGCGCCAGCAGCTTCCAGGGGCGGGGGACTGAAGCTTTCTTT
J gene: TRBJ2-7; clone size: few; D gene: TRBD2; V gene: TRBV4-1; CDR3 protein: CASSQRGEGASYEQYF; CDR3 DNA: TGCGCCAGCAGCCAAAGAGGGGAGGGAGCCTCCTACGAGCAGTACTTC
J gene: TRBJ2-7; clone size: .; D gene: TRBD2; V gene: TRBV6-5; CDR3 protein: CASSLRDLGGLQQYF; CDR3 DNA: TGTGCCAGCAGTTTACGGGACCTGGGAGGGTTACAGCAGTACTTC
J gene: TRBJ1-6; clone size: few; D gene: .; V gene: TRBV3-1/TRBV3-2; CDR3 protein: CASSQAAGQSPLHF; CDR3 DNA: TGTGCCAGCAGCCAAGCGGCAGGGCAATCACCCCTCCACTTT
J gene: TRBJ2-1; clone size: .; D gene: .; V gene: TRBV25-1; CDR3 protein: CASSKIMGQDEQFF; CDR3 DNA: TGTGCCAGCAGTAAAATCATGGGGCAGGATGAGCAGTTCTTC
J gene: TRBJ1-6; clone size: .; D gene: .; V gene: TRBV10-3; CDR3 protein: CAITGQYNSPLHF; CDR3 DNA: TGTGCCATAACTGGACAGTATAATTCACCCCTCCACTTT
J gene: TRBJ2-5; clone size: .; D gene: .; V gene: TRBV5-8; CDR3 protein: CASSLRINF; CDR3 DNA: TGTGCCAGCAGCTTAAGGATAAACTTC
J gene: TRBJ1-2; clone size: .; D gene: .; V gene: TRBV18; CDR3 protein: CASSPGVLGYTF; CDR3 DNA: TGTGCCAGCTCACCCGGCGTACTCGGCTACACCTTC
J gene: TRBJ2-3; clone size: .; D gene: .; V gene: TRBV5-1; CDR3 protein: CASSLGVYGTDTQYF; CDR3 DNA: TGCGCCAGCAGCTTGGGTGTCTATGGGACAGATACGCAGTATTTT
J gene: TRBJ1-1; clone size: .; D gene: .; V gene: TRBV7-2; CDR3 protein: CASSLERVVRAFF; CDR3 DNA: TGTGCCAGCAGCTTAGAACGGGTCGTGAGAGCTTTCTTT
J gene: TRBJ2-3; clone size: few; D gene: .; V gene: TRBV5-4; CDR3 protein: CASSKHTDTQYF; CDR3 DNA: TGTGCCAGCAGCAAACACACAGATACGCAGTATTTT
J gene: TRBJ2-3; clone size: once; D gene: TRBD1; V gene: TRBV6-6; CDR3 protein: CASSYSGQGTDTQYF; CDR3 DNA: TGTGCCAGCAGTTACTCTGGACAGGGCACAGATACGCAGTATTTT
J gene: TRBJ1-4; clone size: .; D gene: TRBD1; V gene: TRBV7-2; CDR3 protein: CASSSWAGGQEKLFF; CDR3 DNA: TGTGCCAGCAGCTCGTGGGCAGGGGGCCAGGAAAAACTGTTTTTT
J gene: TRBJ2-2; clone size: .; D gene: .; V gene: TRBV7-9; CDR3 protein: CASSLASGGVGTGELFF; CDR3 DNA: TGTGCCAGCAGCTTAGCCTCCGGGGGCGTGGGCACCGGGGAGCTGTTTTTT
J gene: TRBJ1-5; clone size: few; D gene: .; V gene: TRBV4-1; CDR3 protein: CASSQDRAGSGTQHF; CDR3 DNA: TGCGCCAGCAGCCAAGATAGAGCAGGTTCGGGGACCCAGCATTTT
J gene: TRBJ2-5; clone size: .; D gene: .; V gene: TRBV9; CDR3 protein: CASSVGGGETQYF; CDR3 DNA: TGTGCCAGCAGCGTGGGGGGAGGCGAGACCCAGTACTTC
J gene: TRBJ1-2; clone size: .; D gene: .; V gene: TRBV3-1/TRBV3-2; CDR3 protein: CASSQSRGISNYGYTF; CDR3 DNA: TGTGCCAGCAGCCAAAGCCGGGGGATTTCTAACTATGGCTACACCTTC
J gene: TRBJ1-5; clone size: few; D gene: TRBD1; V gene: TRBV2; CDR3 protein: CASSFQGAQPQHF; CDR3 DNA: TGTGCCAGCAGTTTTCAGGGGGCTCAGCCCCAGCATTTT
J gene: TRBJ1-2; clone size: once; D gene: TRBD1; V gene: TRBV30; CDR3 protein: CAWSWRQGVSMKGYTF; CDR3 DNA: TGTGCCTGGAGCTGGAGGCAGGGGGTTAGTATGAAAGGCTACACCTTC
J gene: TRBJ1-2; clone size: few; D gene: .; V gene: TRBV11-2; CDR3 protein: CASSLRGAFGYTF; CDR3 DNA: TGTGCCAGCAGCTTGAGGGGGGCCTTTGGCTACACCTTC
J gene: TRBJ2-6; clone size: .; D gene: TRBD1; V gene: TRBV6-5; CDR3 protein: CASTVRGPGANVLTF; CDR3 DNA: TGTGCCAGCACCGTTAGGGGGCCTGGGGCCAACGTCCTGACTTTC
J gene: TRBJ1-3; clone size: few; D gene: .; V gene: TRBV6-1; CDR3 protein: CASSEAGSGNTIYF; CDR3 DNA: TGTGCCAGCAGTGAGGCAGGGTCCGGAAACACCATATATTTT
J gene: TRBJ1-6; clone size: .; D gene: .; V gene: TRBV5-1; CDR3 protein: CASSRDFGNSPLHF; CDR3 DNA: TGCGCCAGCAGTAGGGACTTCGGTAATTCACCCCTCCACTTT
J gene: TRBJ1-5; clone size: .; D gene: TRBD1; V gene: TRBV10-3; CDR3 protein: CARRQGRDQPQHF; CDR3 DNA: TGTGCCAGGAGACAGGGTAGAGATCAGCCCCAGCATTTT
J gene: TRBJ1-3; clone size: once; D gene: .; V gene: TRBV5-4; CDR3 protein: CASSLGSLGNTIYF; CDR3 DNA: TGTGCCAGCAGCTTGGGGAGTTTAGGAAACACCATATATTTT
J gene: TRBJ2-5; clone size: .; D gene: .; V gene: TRBV5-1; CDR3 protein: CASSLAWAGEETQYF; CDR3 DNA: TGCGCCAGCAGCTTGGCCTGGGCAGGGGAGGAGACCCAGTACTTC
J gene: TRBJ2-4; clone size: .; D gene: TRBD1; V gene: TRBV19; CDR3 protein: CASSIGTGGGENIQYF; CDR3 DNA: TGTGCCAGTAGTATCGGGACAGGGGGAGGTGAAAACATTCAGTACTTC